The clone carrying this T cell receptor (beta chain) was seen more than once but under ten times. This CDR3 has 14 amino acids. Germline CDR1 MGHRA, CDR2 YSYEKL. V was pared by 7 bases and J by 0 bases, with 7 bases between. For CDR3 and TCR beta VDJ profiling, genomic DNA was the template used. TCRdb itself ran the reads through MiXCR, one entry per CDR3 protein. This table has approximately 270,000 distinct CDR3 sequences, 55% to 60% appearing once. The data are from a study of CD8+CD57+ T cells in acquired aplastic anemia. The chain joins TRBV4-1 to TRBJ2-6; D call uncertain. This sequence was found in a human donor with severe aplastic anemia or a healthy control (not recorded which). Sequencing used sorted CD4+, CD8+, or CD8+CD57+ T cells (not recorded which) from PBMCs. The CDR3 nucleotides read TGCGCCAGCATGACTGTCTCTGGGGCCAACGTCCTGACTTTC. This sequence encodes CASMTVSGANVLTF.